This entry lists 18 T cell receptor beta chains sequenced from one sample in a study of beta chain features in type 1 diabetes. Study-level results: For Type 1 diabetes patients, all four CD4+ subsets carried TCRB CDR3s that were moderately but significantly shorter.

The sequenced template was cDNA made from the entire isolated RNA. This table comes from immunoSEQ multiplex PCR, and its TCRdb copy is limited to in-frame clones, with some not included. Of 150,000 to 200,000 clones in the sample, around 8.3% were seen once. Which antigens these TCRs recognize remains unknown. The sequenced sample consisted of central memory CD4+ T cells from blood. The receptors here all came from a woman aged 18-29 years with type 1 diabetes.

This clone turned up a few times. The V call is TRBV30, the J call TRBJ2-7, with 7 bases fitting TRBD2. Unmatched junction bases numbered 15, after V lost 4 bases and J lost 3 bases. CDR1 GTSNPN and CDR2 SVGIG come from the germline V gene (reference sequence). This CDR3 region has 16 residues. CDR3 sequence: CAWTLPGREWSYEQYF. The CDR3 DNA is TGTGCCTGGACTCTCCCCGGGCGGGAGTGGAGCTACGAGCAGTACTTC.

This clone was seen more than once but under ten times. The V gene is TRBV5-4, the J gene TRBJ2-7; 8 bases map to TRBD1. J lost 6 bases, V lost 4 bases, and 12 bases had no gene match. This CDR3 spans 15 amino acids. Germline V gene lookup returns CDR1 SGHNT and CDR2 YYREEE (reference sequence). The CDR3 nucleotides are TGTGCCAGCAGCCCACCCGGGACAGGTTCCGTCGAGCAGTACTTC. Its translation: CASSPPGTGSVEQYF.

This sequence joins TRBV7-9 and TRBJ1-2; D is perhaps TRBD1 (5 bases). There are 13 residues in the CDR3. V gave up 5 bases and J gave up 6 bases, with 13 bases separating them. Germline values: CDR1 SEHNR, CDR2 FQNEAQ (reference sequence). CDR3: CASSVGQGNGYTF. CDR3 DNA: TGTGCCAGCAGCGTGGGGCAGGGCAATGGCTACACCTTC.

This clone was counted at least ten times. The chain uses TRBV21-1 and TRBJ2-1; no check of the table's D call, TRBD2, against the DNA was made. TRBV21-1 is recorded as a pseudogene. The CDR3 is 16 amino acids. CDR3 in amino acids: CASRLLAGETGNEQFF. CDR3 DNA sequence: TGTGCCAGCAGGTTACTAGCGGGAGAAACGGGCAATGAGCAGTTCTTC.

The chain joins TRBV28 to TRBJ2-7, with TRBD2 identical over 12 bases. Germline V gene lookup returns CDR1 MDHEN and CDR2 SYDVKM. After removal of 6 bases from V and 6 bases from J, the junction contained 9 bases not matched to a gene. There are 15 residues in the CDR3. The CDR3 loop reads CASRQPTSGSVEQYF. For the CDR3, the DNA is TGTGCCAGCAGACAGCCGACTAGCGGGAGCGTCGAGCAGTACTTC.

This clone was observed a handful of times. The V and J genes are TRBV6-4 and TRBJ1-2; TRBD1 might be the D (5 bases). There are 14 residues in the CDR3. Trimming left V 2 bases short and J 8 bases short, with 15 bases between. In germline, CDR1 is MRHNA, CDR2 SNTAGT. In DNA, the CDR3 is TGTGCCAGCAGTGACCCCCAGGGCGGAGGGGGCTACACCTTC. It codes for CASSDPQGGGGYTF.

In its sample, this clone was seen a few times. This rearrangement joins TRBV7-2 to TRBJ1-5; D unclear. Trimming stripped 5 bases from V and 0 bases from J, with 8 bases between. The CDR3 spans 14 residues. Germline V gives CDR1 SGHTA, CDR2 FQGNSA. The CDR3 bases are TGTGCCAGCAGCCAGACACCTAGCAATCAGCCCCAGCATTTT. As protein: CASSQTPSNQPQHF.

This clone was recorded a few times. The rearrangement joins TRBV6-6 to TRBJ1-2, with a weak D call TRBD1 (6 bases). From germline, CDR1 is MNHNY and CDR2 SVGAGI (reference sequence). Trimming took off 6 bases at V and 2 bases at J, with 10 bases between the two ends. The CDR3 runs to 13 residues. The CDR3 sequence: CASSGDKNYGYTF. The CDR3 DNA follows: TGTGCCAGCAGCGGGGACAAAAACTATGGCTACACCTTC.

The rearrangement links TRBV6-5 to TRBJ2-7, with 9 bases identical to TRBD2. The CDR3 spans 15 residues. Germline lookup yields CDR1 MNHEY and CDR2 SVGAGI. J was trimmed by 6 bases and V by 2 bases; bases with no gene match: 8. CDR3 in amino acids: CASSYLGDSGSEQYF. The DNA for the CDR3 is TGTGCCAGCAGTTACCTGGGAGATAGCGGGAGCGAGCAGTACTTC.

This clone has more than one count but fewer than ten. The genes are TRBV4-3 and TRBJ1-2; tentatively, D is TRBD1 (6 bases). From germline, CDR1 is LGHNA and CDR2 YSLEER. The CDR3 contains 16 residues. V shed 1 base and J shed 5 bases, with 17 bases lying between them. CDR3 protein: CASSQGSGQGSYGYTF. CDR3 coding DNA: TGCGCCAGCAGCCAAGGTTCTGGGCAGGGGAGTTATGGCTACACCTTC.

The gene calls are TRBV27 and TRBJ1-1, with D hard to call. CDR1 is MNHEY and CDR2 is SMNVEV in the germline V gene (reference sequence). V was cut by 8 bases and J by 4 bases, with 14 bases left in between. This CDR3 comprises 13 residues. This CDR3 is CASQEYSTTEAFF. The CDR3 nucleotides read TGTGCCAGCCAAGAGTACAGCACCACTGAAGCTTTCTTT.

This clone was counted only a few times. The rearrangement joins TRBV7-9 to TRBJ1-5; the match to TRBD1 covers 7 bases. After removal of 5 bases from V and 4 bases from J, the junction contained 8 bases not matched to a gene. Per the germline V gene, CDR1 is SEHNR and CDR2 is FQNEAQ (reference sequence). The CDR3 spans 15 residues. CDR3: CASSAGGRNNQPQHF. The CDR3 nucleotides are TGTGCCAGCAGCGCAGGGGGGCGAAATAATCAGCCCCAGCATTTT.

A few counts support this clone. The same CDR3 arises from other DNA sequences in this sample as well. The chain joins TRBV27 to TRBJ2-7, with 7 bases matching TRBD1. J was trimmed by 3 bases and V by 5 bases; bases with no gene match: 7. Per the germline V gene, CDR1 is MNHEY and CDR2 is SMNVEV (reference sequence). The CDR3 has 14 amino acids. CDR3 bases: TGTGCCAGCAGTCCTCGGACAGGAAACTACGAGCAGTACTTC. Translation gives CASSPRTGNYEQYF.

This clone occurred many times. Germline is not matched at one junction end, which may reflect a read error. This CDR3 is CSVEGGRTYDEQFF. For the CDR3, the DNA is TGCAGCGTTGAAGGCGGGAGGACCTACGATGAGCAGTTCTTC. V is TRBV29-1 and J is TRBJ2-1; 8 bases line up with TRBD2. CDR1 SQVTM and CDR2 ANQGSEA come from the germline V gene. The CDR3 consists of 14 residues.

J is TRBJ1-5 and V is TRBV18, with a tentative D call TRBD1 (6 bases). The CDR3 covers 14 residues. Trimming removed 6 bases at V and 7 bases at J, with 16 bases between. Per germline, CDR1 KGHSH and CDR2 LQKENI. The CDR3, as DNA: TGTGCCAGCTCTCCAAACCCGCAGGGGCAGCCCCAGCATTTT. Protein sequence: CASSPNPQGQPQHF.

V and J are TRBV19 and TRBJ1-5; the D is unclear. The ends were cut back, 1 base at V and 1 base at J, with 8 bases in the middle. CDR1 LNHDA and CDR2 SQIVND come from the germline V gene (reference sequence). This CDR3 is built from 15 residues. The CDR3 here is CASSIAGWSNQPQHF. CDR3 in DNA: TGTGCCAGTAGTATAGCGGGGTGGAGCAATCAGCCCCAGCATTTT.

This clone was counted only a few times. The J gene is TRBJ2-7, the V gene TRBV7-2; D gene unclear. The CDR3 contains 12 residues. CDR1 and CDR2 from the germline V gene are SGHTA and FQGNSA. Trimming pared 1 base from V and 7 bases from J, leaving 8 bases between. The CDR3 coding sequence is TGTGCCAGCAGCTTAGGAGTTGGTGAGCAGTACTTC. Translating gives CASSLGVGEQYF.

This clone was counted only a few times. The gene calls are TRBV28 and TRBJ2-7; 7 nucleotides agree with TRBD1. The CDR3 covers 14 residues. The ends lost 4 bases at V and 3 bases at J; junction bases unmatched: 6. CDR1 MDHEN and CDR2 SYDVKM come from the germline V gene. CDR3 in DNA: TGTGCCAGCAGTTCCGGGACAGCAGGCTACGAGCAGTACTTC. Translation gives CASSSGTAGYEQYF.